These T cell receptor beta chains were read from a single sample in a study of blood T cell repertoires in COVID-19. Assay used: immunoSEQ multiplex PCR; TCRdb lists only in-frame clones, some missing. The table shows roughly 200,000 clones, with 85% occurring only once. The source material was PBMCs or T cells enriched from blood (not recorded which). These receptors were collected from a man in his forties who had recovered from COVID-19. The CDR3 runs from the conserved cysteine through the conserved F or W. A D gene is named only where the DNA matches it firmly. Clone size is not always given. Where it is, it says once, few, many or a class for expanded clones.

TRBJ2-2 | once | TRBV9 | TRBD2 | CASSVVDGRAIGELFF | TGTGCCAGCAGCGTAGTGGACGGGAGGGCCATCGGGGAGCTGTTTTTT
TRBJ1-6 | . | TRBV10-3 | TRBD1 | CAISDGQGSSPLHF | TGTGCCATCAGTGATGGACAGGGCAGTTCACCCCTCCACTTT
TRBJ1-3 | . | TRBV19 | TRBD1 | CASSLGGVTGGSGNTIYF | TGTGCCAGTAGTCTCGGAGGGGTGACAGGGGGGTCTGGAAACACCATATATTTT
TRBJ2-3 | . | TRBV7-3 | . | CASSQNAFGGTTDTQYF | TGTGCCAGCAGCCAAAACGCTTTCGGAGGTACCACAGATACGCAGTATTTT
TRBJ2-5 | . | TRBV7-9 | . | CASRKSAEQETQYF | TGTGCCAGCAGGAAGTCGGCGGAACAAGAGACCCAGTACTTC
TRBJ2-5 | . | TRBV9 | TRBD1 | CASSPGQWETQYF | TGTGCCAGCAGCCCGGGACAGTGGGAGACCCAGTACTTC
TRBJ2-1 | . | TRBV10-3 | TRBD2 | CAIRGLAGGPIASSYNEQFF | TGTGCCATCAGGGGATTAGCGGGAGGGCCCATCGCTAGCTCCTACAATGAGCAGTTCTTC
TRBJ2-7 | . | TRBV18 | . | CASSPQRARSEQYF | TGTGCCAGCTCACCCCAGAGGGCCAGAAGCGAGCAGTACTTC
TRBJ2-1 | . | TRBV21-1 | . | CASILKTLLSSYNEQFF | TGTGCCAGCATCCTTAAAACACTACTTAGCTCCTACAATGAGCAGTTCTTC
TRBJ2-2 | . | TRBV5-8 | . | CASSLTSTGELFF | TGTGCCAGCAGCTTGACGAGCACCGGGGAGCTGTTTTTT
TRBJ1-2 | . | TRBV5-1 | . | CASSLAQGKNYGYTF | TGCGCCAGCAGCTTGGCGCAGGGAAAGAACTATGGCTACACCTTC
TRBJ2-2 | once | TRBV11-2 | TRBD1 | CASSPQGATGNTGELFF | TGTGCCAGCAGCCCCCAGGGGGCGACAGGGAACACCGGGGAGCTGTTTTTT
TRBJ1-3 | few | TRBV2 | . | CASKQGSGNTIYF | TGTGCCAGTAAACAGGGCTCTGGAAACACCATATATTTT
TRBJ2-1 | . | TRBV2 | TRBD2 | CASSGSLAGRNEQFF | TGTGCCAGCAGTGGTTCTTTAGCGGGACGAAATGAGCAGTTCTTC
TRBJ2-1 | . | TRBV7-9 | . | CASSSGGADNEQFF | TGTGCCAGCAGCTCCGGGGGAGCGGACAATGAGCAGTTCTTC
TRBJ2-5 | . | TRBV28 | . | CASSPSGEAKETQYF | TGTGCCAGCAGCCCGTCGGGAGAGGCAAAAGAGACCCAGTACTTC
TRBJ2-4 | . | TRBV11-2 | TRBD2 | CASSLSSGSMRNIQYF | TGTGCCAGCAGCTTGAGTAGCGGGAGTATGAGAAACATTCAGTACTTC
TRBJ2-1 | . | TRBV7-2 | TRBD2 | CASSLETSGRGEQFF | TGTGCCAGCAGCTTAGAGACTAGCGGGAGGGGTGAGCAGTTCTTC
TRBJ2-7 | once | TRBV7-9 | . | CASSSLTGREQYF | TGTGCCAGCAGCTCCCTGACAGGCCGCGAGCAGTACTTC
TRBJ1-6 | . | TRBV30 | . | CAWSQGYNNSPLHF | TGTGCCTGGAGTCAGGGGTATAATAATTCACCCCTCCACTTT
TRBJ2-7 | . | TRBV11-3 | . | CASSLLQVSYEQYF | TGTGCCAGCAGCTTACTACAGGTGTCCTACGAGCAGTACTTC
TRBJ2-3 | . | TRBV11-2 | . | CASSLESSGTQYF | TGTGCCAGCAGCTTAGAAAGTTCCGGTACGCAGTATTTT